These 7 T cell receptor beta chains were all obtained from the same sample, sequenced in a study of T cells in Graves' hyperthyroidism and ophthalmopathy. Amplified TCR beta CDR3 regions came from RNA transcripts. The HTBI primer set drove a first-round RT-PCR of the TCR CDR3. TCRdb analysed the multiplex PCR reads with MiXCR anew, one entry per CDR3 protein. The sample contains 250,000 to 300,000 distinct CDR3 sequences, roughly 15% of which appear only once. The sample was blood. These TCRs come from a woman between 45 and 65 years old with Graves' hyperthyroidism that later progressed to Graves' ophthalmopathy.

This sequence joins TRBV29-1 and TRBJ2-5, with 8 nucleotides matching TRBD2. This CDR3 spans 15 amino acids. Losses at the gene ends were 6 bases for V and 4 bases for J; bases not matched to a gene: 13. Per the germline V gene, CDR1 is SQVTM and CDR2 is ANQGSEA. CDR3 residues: CSVGGTSGRVETQYF. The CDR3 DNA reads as TGCAGCGTGGGGGGTACTAGCGGAAGAGTAGAGACCCAGTACTTC.

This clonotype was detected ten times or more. The CDR3 here is CASSVAGGGEKLFF. The CDR3 DNA reads TGTGCCAGCAGCGTCGCGGGGGGCGGGGAAAAACTGTTTTTT. The J gene is TRBJ1-4, the V gene TRBV2, with D possibly being TRBD1 (6 bases). The germline V gene has CDR1 SNHLY and CDR2 FYNNEI. Trimming took 6 bases from V and 8 from J, leaving 16 bases between them. CDR3 length: 14 residues.

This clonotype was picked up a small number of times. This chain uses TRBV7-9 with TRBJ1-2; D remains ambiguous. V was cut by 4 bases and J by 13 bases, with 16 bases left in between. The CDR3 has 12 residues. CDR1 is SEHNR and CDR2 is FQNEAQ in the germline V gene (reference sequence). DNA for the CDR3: TGTGCCAGCAGCTCCTCGGACGCGAAGAGCACCTTC. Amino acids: CASSSSDAKSTF.

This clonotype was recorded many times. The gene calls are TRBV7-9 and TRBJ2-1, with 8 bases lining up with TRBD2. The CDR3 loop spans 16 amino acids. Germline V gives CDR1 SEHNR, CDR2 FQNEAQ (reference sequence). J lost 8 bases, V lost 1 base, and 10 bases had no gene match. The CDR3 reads CASSLVVSGTSDEQFF. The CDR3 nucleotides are TGTGCCAGCAGCTTAGTGGTTAGCGGGACCTCGGATGAGCAGTTCTTC.

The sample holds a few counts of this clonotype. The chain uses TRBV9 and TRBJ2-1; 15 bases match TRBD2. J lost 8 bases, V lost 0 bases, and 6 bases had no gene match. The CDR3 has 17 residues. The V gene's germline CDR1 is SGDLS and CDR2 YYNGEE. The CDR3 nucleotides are TGTGCCAGCAGCGTAGTAGGGACTAGCGGGAGGCGGCATGAGCAGTTCTTC. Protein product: CASSVVGTSGRRHEQFF. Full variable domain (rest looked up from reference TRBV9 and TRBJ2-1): DSGVTQTPKHLITATGQRVTLRCSPRSGDLSVYWYQQSLDQGLQFLIQYYNGEERAKGNILERFSAQQFPDLHSELNLSSLELGDSALYFCASSVVGTSGRRHEQFFGPGTRLTVL.

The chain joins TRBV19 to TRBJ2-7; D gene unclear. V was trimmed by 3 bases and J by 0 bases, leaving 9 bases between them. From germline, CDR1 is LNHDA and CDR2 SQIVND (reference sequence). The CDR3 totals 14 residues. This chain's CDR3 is CASSIPVGSYEQYF. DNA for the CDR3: TGTGCCAGTAGTATCCCAGTAGGCTCCTACGAGCAGTACTTC.

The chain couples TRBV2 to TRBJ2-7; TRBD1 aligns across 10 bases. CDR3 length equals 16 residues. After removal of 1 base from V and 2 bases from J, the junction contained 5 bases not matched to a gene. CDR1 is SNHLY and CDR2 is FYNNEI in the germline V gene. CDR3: CASSEGFGTGAYEQYF. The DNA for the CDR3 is TGTGCCAGCAGTGAAGGTTTTGGGACAGGGGCCTACGAGCAGTACTTC.